The clone carrying this T cell receptor (beta chain) appeared many times. The data derive from a study of Graves' ophthalmopathy and Graves' hyperthyroidism. Per the germline V gene, CDR1 is SEHNR and CDR2 is FQNEAQ (reference sequence). CDR3 size: 13 residues. J gave up 6 bases and V 4 bases, and 4 bases lay outside the gene matches. The sequenced template was RNA, covering the TCR beta CDR3 region. An initial RT-PCR round employing HTBI primers preceded a second-round multiplex PCR. TCRdb used MiXCR to reprocess the multiplex PCR reads, holding one entry per CDR3 protein. The table lists almost 750,000 distinct CDR3 sequences, 40% of them singletons.

Input material: peripheral blood. The sequence came from an adult man with Graves' ophthalmopathy. The chain combines TRBV7-9 with TRBJ1-1, with 8 bases that match TRBD1. Here the CDR3 DNA reads TGTGCCAGCAGCTCTCAGGGGGCTTCTGAAGCTTTCTTT. It encodes CASSSQGASEAFF.